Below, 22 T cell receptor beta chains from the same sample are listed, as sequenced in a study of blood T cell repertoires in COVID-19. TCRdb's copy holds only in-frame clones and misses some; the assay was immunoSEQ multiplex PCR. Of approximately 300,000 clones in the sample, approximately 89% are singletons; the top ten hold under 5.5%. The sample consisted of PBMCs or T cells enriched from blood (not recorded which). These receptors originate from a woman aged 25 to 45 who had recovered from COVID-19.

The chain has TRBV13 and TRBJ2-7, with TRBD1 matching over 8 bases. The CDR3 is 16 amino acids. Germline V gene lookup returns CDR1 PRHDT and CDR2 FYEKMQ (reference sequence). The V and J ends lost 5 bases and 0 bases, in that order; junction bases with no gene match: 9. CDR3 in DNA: TGTGCCAGCAGCCCCACGGACAGGGAGAGCTCCTACGAGCAGTACTTC. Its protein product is CASSPTDRESSYEQYF.

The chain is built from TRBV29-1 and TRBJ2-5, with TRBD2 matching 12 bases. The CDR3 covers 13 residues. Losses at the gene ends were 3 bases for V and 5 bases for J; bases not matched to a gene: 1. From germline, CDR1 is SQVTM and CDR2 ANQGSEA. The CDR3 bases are TGCAGCGTTGATCTAGCGGGGGGGGAGACCCAGTACTTC. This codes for CSVDLAGGETQYF.

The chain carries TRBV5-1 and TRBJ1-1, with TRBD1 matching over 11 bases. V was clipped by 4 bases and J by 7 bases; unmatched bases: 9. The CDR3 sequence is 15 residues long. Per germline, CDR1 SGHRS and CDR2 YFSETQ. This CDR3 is CASSRGDRGWDEAFF. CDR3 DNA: TGCGCCAGCAGCCGCGGGGACAGGGGGTGGGATGAAGCTTTCTTT.

This CDR3 is CASSGDRQWNQPQHF. CDR3 DNA: TGTGCCAGCAGTGGCGACAGGCAGTGGAATCAGCCCCAGCATTTT. This chain connects TRBV2 to TRBJ1-5; possible D gene TRBD1, 6 bases. Trimming pared 4 bases from V and 4 bases from J, leaving 14 bases between. There are 15 residues in the CDR3. From germline, CDR1 is SNHLY and CDR2 FYNNEI.

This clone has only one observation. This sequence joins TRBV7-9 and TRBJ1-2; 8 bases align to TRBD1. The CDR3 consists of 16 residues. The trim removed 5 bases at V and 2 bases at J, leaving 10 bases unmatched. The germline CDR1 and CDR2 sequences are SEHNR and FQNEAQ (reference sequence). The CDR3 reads CASSPWGDRSNYGYTF. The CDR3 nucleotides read TGTGCCAGCAGCCCCTGGGGGGACAGGTCCAACTATGGCTACACCTTC.

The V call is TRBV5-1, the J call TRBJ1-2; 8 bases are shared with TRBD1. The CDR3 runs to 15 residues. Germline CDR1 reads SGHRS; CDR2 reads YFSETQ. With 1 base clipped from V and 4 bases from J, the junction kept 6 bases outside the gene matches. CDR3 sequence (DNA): TGCGCCAGCAGCTTGTCGACAGGGGTAGGCTATGGCTACACCTTC. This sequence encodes CASSLSTGVGYGYTF.

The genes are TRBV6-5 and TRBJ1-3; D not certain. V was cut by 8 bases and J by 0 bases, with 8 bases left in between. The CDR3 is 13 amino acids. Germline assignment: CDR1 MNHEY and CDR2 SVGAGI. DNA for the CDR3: TGTGCCAGCGGCCGTCTCTCTGGAAACACCATATATTTT. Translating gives CASGRLSGNTIYF.

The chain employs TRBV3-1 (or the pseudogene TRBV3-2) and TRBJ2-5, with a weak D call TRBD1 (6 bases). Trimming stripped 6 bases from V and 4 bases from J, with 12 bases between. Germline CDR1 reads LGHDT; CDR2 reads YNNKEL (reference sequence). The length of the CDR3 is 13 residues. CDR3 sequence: CASSYQGRETQYF. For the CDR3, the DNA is TGTGCCAGCAGTTACCAGGGGAGAGAGACCCAGTACTTC.

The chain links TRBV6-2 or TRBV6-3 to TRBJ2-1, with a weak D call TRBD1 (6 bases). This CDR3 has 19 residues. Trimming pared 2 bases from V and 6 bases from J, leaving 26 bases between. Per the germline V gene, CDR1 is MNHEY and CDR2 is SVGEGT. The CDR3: CASSYLASRGWGRSNEQFF. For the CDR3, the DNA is TGTGCCAGCAGTTACCTCGCCAGCAGGGGATGGGGGAGAAGCAATGAGCAGTTCTTC.

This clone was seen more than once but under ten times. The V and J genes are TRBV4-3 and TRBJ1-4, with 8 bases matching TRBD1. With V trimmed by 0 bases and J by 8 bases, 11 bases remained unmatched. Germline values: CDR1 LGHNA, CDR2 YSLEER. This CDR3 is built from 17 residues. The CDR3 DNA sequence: TGCGCCAGCAGCCAAGAACTGGGCAGGGGGCAAGGGGAAAAACTGTTTTTT. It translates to CASSQELGRGQGEKLFF.

CDR3 bases: TGCAGCGTGGCAGGGGCTCGGAAAATCGAGCAGTACTTC. Protein: CSVAGARKIEQYF. The chain carries TRBV29-1 and TRBJ2-7; D perhaps matches TRBD1 (6 bases). Germline V gene lookup returns CDR1 SQVTM and CDR2 ANQGSEA. The CDR3 totals 13 residues. V lost 6 bases to trimming and J lost 6 bases, with 18 bases between them.

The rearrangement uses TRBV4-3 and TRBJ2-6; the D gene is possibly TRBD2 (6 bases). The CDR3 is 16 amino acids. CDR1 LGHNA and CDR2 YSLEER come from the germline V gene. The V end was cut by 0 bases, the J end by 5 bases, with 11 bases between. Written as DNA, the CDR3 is TGCGCCAGCAGCCAAGATAGGAGGGACTGGGCCAACGTCCTGACTTTC. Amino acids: CASSQDRRDWANVLTF.

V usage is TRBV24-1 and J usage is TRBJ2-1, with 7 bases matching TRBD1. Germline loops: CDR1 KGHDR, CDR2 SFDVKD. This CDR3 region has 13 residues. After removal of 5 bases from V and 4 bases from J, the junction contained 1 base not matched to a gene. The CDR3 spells CATSGRGYNEQFF. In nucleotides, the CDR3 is TGTGCCACCAGTGGCAGGGGGTACAATGAGCAGTTCTTC.

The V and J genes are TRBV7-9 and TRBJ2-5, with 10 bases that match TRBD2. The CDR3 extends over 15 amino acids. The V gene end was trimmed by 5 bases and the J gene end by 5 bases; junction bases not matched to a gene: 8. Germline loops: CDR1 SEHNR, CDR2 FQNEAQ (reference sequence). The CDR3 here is CASSLQRGGDETQYF. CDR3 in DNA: TGTGCCAGCAGCCTCCAGCGGGGGGGTGATGAGACCCAGTACTTC.

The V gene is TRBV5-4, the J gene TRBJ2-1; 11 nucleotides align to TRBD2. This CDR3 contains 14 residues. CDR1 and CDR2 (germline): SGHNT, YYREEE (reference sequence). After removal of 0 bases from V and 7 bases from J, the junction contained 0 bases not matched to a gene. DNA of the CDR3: TGTGCCAGCAGCTTGGCTAGCGGGGGGAATGAGCAGTTCTTC. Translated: CASSLASGGNEQFF.

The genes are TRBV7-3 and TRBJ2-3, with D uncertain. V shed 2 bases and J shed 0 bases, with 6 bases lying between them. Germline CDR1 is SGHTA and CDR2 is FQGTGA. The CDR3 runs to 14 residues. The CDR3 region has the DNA TGTGCCAGCAGCTTATACGGGAGCACAGATACGCAGTATTTT. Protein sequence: CASSLYGSTDTQYF.

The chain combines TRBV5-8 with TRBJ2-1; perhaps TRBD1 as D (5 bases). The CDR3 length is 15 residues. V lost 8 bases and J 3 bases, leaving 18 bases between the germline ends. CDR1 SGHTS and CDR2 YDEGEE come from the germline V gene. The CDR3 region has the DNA TGTGCCAGAGGAAAGGGGATCACTCACTACAATGAGCAGTTCTTC. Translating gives CARGKGITHYNEQFF.

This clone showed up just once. The CDR3 DNA reads as TGTGCCAGCAGGGGTATGCGGGGGCCCCCTAGCACAGATACGCAGTATTTT. Translated: CASRGMRGPPSTDTQYF. The V call is TRBV7-2, the J call TRBJ2-3; tentative D call: TRBD2 (7 bases). V was trimmed by 6 bases and J by 0 bases, leaving 19 bases between them. Germline CDR1 reads SGHTA; CDR2 reads FQGNSA. The CDR3 spans 17 residues.

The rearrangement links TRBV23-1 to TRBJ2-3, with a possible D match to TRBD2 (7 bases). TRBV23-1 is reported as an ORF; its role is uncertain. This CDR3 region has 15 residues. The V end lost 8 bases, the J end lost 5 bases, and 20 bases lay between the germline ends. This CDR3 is CASLLGGARRDTQYF. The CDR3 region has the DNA TGCGCCAGCCTCTTGGGGGGGGCGCGCAGAGATACGCAGTATTTT.

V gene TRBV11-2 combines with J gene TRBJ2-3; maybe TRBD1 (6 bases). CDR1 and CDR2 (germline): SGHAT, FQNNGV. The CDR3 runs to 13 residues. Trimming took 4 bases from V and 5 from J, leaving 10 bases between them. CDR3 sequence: CASSSRGGDTQYF. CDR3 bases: TGTGCCAGCAGCTCCAGAGGGGGAGATACGCAGTATTTT.

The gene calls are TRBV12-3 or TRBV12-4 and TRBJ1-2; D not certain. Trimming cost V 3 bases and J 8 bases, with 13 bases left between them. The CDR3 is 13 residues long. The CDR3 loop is CASSFREVGGYTF. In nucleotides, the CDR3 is TGTGCCAGCAGTTTCCGGGAGGTGGGAGGCTACACCTTC.

This CDR3 is CASRAGTGNYEQYF. The CDR3 region has the DNA TGTGCCAGCAGAGCCGGGACAGGGAACTACGAGCAGTACTTC. The gene calls are TRBV2 and TRBJ2-7; 9 bases match TRBD1. J lost 3 bases, V lost 6 bases, and 6 bases had no gene match. The CDR3 consists of 14 residues. Per germline, CDR1 SNHLY and CDR2 FYNNEI.